This T cell receptor beta chain appears in the sequencing data of a study of blood T cell repertoires in COVID-19. About the study: PBMCs, B-cell-depleted T cells, or T cells were the source of the cDNA or gDNA that made up the material.

In the original processing: By means of reference gene primer amplification, nucleated cell counts were estimated. This table comes from immunoSEQ multiplex PCR, and its TCRdb copy is limited to in-frame clones, with some not included. That table furnishes V, J and clone size, whereas the DNA furnished D and trimming. The table shows fewer than 110,000 clones, with 87% occurring only once. Sequenced input: peripheral blood. The source of this sequence is a human donor in a cohort sampled during active COVID-19.

CDR3 sequence (DNA): TGTGCCAGTAGTATAGTAGGGGGAAGTACTGAAGCTTTCTTT. Its protein product is CASSIVGGSTEAFF. V gene TRBV19 combines with J gene TRBJ1-1; the D gene is possibly TRBD1 (6 bases). The V gene's germline CDR1 is LNHDA and CDR2 SQIVND (reference sequence). The CDR3 runs 14 residues. V was cut by 1 base and J by 5 bases, with 11 bases left in between.